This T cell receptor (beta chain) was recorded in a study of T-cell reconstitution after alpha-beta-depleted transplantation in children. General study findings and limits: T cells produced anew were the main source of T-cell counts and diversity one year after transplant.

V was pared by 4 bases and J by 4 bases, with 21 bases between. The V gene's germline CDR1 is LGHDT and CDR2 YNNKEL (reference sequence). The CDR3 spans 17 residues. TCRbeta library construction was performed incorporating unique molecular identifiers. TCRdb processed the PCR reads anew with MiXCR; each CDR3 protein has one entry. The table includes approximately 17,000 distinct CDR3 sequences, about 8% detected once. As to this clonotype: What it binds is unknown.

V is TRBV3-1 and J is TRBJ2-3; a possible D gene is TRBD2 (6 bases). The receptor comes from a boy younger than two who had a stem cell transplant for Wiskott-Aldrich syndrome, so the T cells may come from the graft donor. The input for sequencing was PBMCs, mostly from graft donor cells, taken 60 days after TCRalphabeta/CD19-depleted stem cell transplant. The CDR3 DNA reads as TGTGCCAGCAGCCCAATCTACCGACTAGAAATCGCAGATACGCAGTATTTT. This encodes CASSPIYRLEIADTQYF.